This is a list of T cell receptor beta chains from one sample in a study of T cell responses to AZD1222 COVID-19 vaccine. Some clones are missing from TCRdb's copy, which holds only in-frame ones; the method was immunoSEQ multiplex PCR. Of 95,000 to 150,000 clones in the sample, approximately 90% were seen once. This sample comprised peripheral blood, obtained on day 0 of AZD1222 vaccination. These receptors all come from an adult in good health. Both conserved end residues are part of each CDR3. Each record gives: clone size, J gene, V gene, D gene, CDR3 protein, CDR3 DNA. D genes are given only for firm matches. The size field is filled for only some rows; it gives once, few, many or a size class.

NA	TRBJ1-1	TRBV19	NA	CASSLGAGTEAFF	TGTGCCAGTTCCCTCGGGGCTGGCACTGAAGCTTTCTTT
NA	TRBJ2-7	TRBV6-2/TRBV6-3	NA	CASSTHGYEQYF	TGTGCCAGCAGTACGCATGGATACGAGCAGTACTTC
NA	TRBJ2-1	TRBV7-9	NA	CASSLGLGEQFF	TGTGCCAGCAGCTTGGGTCTAGGTGAGCAGTTCTTC
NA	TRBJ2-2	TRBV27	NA	CASRKFTGELFF	TGTGCCAGCAGGAAGTTCACCGGGGAGCTGTTTTTT
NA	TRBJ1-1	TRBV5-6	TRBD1	CASSLRRTGRNTEAFF	TGTGCCAGCAGCTTACGCCGGACAGGCCGAAACACTGAAGCTTTCTTT
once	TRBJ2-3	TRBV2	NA	CASRSDTQYF	TGTGCCAGCCGCTCAGATACGCAGTATTTT
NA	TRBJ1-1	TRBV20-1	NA	CSASTLSERRGVRTEAFF	TGCAGTGCTAGTACTTTATCCGAGCGGAGGGGGGTGCGTACTGAAGCTTTCTTT
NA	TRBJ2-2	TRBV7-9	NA	CASSFLDTGELFF	TGTGCCAGCAGCTTCTTAGACACCGGGGAGCTGTTTTTT
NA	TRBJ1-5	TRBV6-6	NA	CASSYLAGVNQPQHF	TGTGCCAGCAGTTACTTGGCAGGGGTAAATCAGCCCCAGCATTTT
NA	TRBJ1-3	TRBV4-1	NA	CASSHPTRLNSGNTIYF	TGCGCCAGCAGCCATCCCACCCGACTGAACTCTGGAAACACCATATATTTT
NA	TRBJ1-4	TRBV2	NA	CASSRETLGEKLFF	TGTGCCAGCAGTCGTGAGACCTTGGGTGAAAAACTGTTTTTT
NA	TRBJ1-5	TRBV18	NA	CASSPSGASQPQHF	TGTGCCAGCTCACCGTCCGGGGCGAGCCAGCCCCAGCATTTT
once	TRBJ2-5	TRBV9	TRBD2	CASSVAAGGYQETQYF	TGTGCCAGCAGCGTAGCGGCGGGGGGGTACCAAGAGACCCAGTACTTC
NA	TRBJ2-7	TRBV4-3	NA	CASSQEKARFYEQYF	TGCGCCAGCAGCCAAGAGAAGGCAAGATTCTACGAGCAGTACTTC
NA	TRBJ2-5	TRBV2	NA	CASSGLTQETQYF	TGTGCCAGCAGTGGACTGACCCAAGAGACCCAGTACTTC
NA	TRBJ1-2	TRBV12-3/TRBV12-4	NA	CAITGGLGYGYTF	TGTGCCATCACTGGGGGGCTCGGCTATGGCTACACCTTC
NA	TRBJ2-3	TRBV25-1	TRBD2	CASSRGEGLLTSTDTQYF	TGTGCCAGTTCCCGCGGGGAGGGCCTCCTTACTAGCACAGATACGCAGTATTTT
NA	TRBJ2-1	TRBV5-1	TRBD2	CASSLVAGGPPNGEQFF	TGCGCCAGCAGCTTGGTGGCGGGGGGGCCCCCCAATGGGGAGCAGTTCTTC
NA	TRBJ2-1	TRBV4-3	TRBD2	CASSAHRLALYNEQFF	TGCGCCAGCAGTGCCCACCGACTAGCGTTATACAATGAGCAGTTCTTC
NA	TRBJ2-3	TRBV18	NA	CASEETEPKMGADTQYF	TGTGCCAGCGAGGAGACCGAACCAAAAATGGGCGCAGATACGCAGTATTTT
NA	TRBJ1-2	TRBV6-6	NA	CASRSGQGYGYTF	TGTGCCAGCAGGTCGGGTCAAGGCTATGGCTACACCTTC
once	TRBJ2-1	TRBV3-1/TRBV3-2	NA	CASGIRVKTPEQFF	TGTGCCAGCGGAATTCGGGTCAAAACACCCGAGCAGTTCTTC
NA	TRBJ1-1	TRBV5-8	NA	CASSRWKGPNTEAFF	TGTGCCAGCAGCCGTTGGAAAGGGCCGAACACTGAAGCTTTCTTT
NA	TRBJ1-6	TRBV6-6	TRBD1	CASSRTTGPVDSPLHF	TGTGCCAGCAGCCGAACGACAGGGCCGGTGGATTCACCCCTCCACTTT
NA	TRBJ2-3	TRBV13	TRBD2	CASSAVGLAGVTDTQYF	TGTGCCAGCAGCGCGGTAGGGCTAGCGGGGGTCACAGATACGCAGTATTTT
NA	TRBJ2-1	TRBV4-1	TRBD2	CASSPRGRRTGNEQFF	TGCGCCAGCAGCCCGCGCGGGAGACGAACGGGCAATGAGCAGTTCTTC
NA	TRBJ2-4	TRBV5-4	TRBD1	CASSSQTGVKNIQYF	TGTGCCAGCAGCTCTCAGACAGGGGTAAAAAACATTCAGTACTTC